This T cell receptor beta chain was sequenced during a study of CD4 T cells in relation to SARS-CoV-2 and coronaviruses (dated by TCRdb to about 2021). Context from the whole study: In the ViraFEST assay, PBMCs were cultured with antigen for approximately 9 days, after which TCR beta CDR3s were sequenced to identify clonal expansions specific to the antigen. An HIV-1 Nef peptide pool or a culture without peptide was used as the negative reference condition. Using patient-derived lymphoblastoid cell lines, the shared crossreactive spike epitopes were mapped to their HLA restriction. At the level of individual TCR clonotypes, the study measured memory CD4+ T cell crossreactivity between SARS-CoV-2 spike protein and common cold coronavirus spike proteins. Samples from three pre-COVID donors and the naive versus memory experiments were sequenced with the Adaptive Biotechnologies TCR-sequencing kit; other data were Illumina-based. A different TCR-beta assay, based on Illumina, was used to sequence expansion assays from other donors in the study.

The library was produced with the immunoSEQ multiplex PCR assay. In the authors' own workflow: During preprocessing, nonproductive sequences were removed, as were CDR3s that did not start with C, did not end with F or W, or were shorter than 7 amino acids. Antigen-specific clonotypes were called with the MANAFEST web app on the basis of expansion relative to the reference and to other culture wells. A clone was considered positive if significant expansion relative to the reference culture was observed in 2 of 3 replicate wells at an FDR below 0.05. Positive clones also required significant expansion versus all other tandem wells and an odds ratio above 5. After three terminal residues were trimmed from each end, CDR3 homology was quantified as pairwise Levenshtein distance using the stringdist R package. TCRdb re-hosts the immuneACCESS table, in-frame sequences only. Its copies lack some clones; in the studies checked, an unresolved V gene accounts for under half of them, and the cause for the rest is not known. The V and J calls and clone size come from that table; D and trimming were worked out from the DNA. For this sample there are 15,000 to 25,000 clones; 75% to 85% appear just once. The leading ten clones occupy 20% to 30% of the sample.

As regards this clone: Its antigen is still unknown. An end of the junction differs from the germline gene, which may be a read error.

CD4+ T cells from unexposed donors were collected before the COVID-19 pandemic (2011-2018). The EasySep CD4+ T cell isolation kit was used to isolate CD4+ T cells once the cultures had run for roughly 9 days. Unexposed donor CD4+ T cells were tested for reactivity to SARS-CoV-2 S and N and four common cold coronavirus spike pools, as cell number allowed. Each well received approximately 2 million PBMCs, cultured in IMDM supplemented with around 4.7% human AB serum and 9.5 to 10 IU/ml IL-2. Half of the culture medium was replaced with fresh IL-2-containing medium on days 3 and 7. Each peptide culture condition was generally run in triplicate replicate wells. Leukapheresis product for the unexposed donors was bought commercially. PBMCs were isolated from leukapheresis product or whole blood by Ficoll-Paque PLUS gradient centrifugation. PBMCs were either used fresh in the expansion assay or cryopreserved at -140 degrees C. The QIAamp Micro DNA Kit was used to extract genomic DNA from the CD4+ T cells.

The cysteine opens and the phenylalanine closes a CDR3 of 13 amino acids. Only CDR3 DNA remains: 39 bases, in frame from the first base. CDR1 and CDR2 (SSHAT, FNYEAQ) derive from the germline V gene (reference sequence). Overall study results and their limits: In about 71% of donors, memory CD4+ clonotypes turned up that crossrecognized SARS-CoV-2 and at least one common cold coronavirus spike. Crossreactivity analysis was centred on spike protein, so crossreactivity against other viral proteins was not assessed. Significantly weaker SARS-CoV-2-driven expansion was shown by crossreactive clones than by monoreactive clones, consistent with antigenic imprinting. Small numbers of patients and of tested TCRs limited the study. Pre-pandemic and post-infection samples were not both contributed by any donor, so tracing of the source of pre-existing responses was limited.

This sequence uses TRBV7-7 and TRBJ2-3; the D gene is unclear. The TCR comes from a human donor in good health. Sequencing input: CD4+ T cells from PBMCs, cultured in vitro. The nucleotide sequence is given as TGTGCTAGCAGCTTGGGCTACACAGATACGCAGTATTTT. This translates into CASSLGYTDTQYF.